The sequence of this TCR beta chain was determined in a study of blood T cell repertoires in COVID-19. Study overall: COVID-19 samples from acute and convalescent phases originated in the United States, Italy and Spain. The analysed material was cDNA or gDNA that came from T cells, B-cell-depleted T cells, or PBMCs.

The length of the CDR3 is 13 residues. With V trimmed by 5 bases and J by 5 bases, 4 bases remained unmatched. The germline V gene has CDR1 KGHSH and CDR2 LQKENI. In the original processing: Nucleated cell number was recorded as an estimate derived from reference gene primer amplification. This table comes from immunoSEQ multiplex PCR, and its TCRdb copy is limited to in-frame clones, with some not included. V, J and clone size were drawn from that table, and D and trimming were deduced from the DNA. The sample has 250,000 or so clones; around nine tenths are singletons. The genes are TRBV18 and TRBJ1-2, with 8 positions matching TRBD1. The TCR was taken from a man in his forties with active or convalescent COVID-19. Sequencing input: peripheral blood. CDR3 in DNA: TGTGCCAGCTCAGGCCAGGGGGCTTATGGCTACACCTTC. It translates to CASSGQGAYGYTF.